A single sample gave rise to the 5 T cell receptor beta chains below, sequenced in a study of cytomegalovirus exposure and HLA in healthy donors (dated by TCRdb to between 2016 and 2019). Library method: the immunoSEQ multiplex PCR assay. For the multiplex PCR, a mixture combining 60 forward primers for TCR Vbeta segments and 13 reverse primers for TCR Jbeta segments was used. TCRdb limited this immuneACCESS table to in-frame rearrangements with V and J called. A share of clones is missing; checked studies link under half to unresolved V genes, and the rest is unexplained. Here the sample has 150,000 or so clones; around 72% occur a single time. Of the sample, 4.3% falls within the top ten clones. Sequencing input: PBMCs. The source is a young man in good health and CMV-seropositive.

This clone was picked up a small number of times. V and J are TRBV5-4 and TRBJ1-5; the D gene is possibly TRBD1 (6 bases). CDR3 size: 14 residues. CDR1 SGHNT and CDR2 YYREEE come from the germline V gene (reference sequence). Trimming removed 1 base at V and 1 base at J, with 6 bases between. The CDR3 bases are TGTGCCAGCAGCTTGACAGGGAGCAATCAGCCCCAGCATTTT. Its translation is CASSLTGSNQPQHF.

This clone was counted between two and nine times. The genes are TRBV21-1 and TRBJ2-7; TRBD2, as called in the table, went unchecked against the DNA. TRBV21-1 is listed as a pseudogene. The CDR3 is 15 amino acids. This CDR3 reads CASSNPAGGPHEQYF. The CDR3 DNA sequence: TGTGCCAGCAGCAATCCAGCGGGAGGGCCCCACGAGCAGTACTTC.

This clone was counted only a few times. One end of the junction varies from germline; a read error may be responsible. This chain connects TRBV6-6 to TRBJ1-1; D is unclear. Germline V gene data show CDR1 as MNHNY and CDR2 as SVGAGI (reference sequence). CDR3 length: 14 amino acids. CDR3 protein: CAISESGTADEAFF. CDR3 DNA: TGTGCCATCAGTGAGTCGGGAACAGCGGATGAAGCTTTCTTT.

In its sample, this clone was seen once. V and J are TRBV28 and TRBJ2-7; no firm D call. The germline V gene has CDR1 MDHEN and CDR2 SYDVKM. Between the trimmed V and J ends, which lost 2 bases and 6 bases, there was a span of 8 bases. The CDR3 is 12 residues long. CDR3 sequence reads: CASSLEWFEQYF. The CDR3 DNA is TGTGCCAGCAGTTTAGAGTGGTTCGAGCAGTACTTC.

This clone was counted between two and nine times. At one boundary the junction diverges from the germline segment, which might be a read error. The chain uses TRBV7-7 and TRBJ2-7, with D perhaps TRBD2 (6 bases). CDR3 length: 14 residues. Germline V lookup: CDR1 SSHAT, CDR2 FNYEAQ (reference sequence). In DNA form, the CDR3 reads TGTGCTAGCAGCCGGAGGGATGGAGCCTACGAGCAGTACTTC. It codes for CASSRRDGAYEQYF.